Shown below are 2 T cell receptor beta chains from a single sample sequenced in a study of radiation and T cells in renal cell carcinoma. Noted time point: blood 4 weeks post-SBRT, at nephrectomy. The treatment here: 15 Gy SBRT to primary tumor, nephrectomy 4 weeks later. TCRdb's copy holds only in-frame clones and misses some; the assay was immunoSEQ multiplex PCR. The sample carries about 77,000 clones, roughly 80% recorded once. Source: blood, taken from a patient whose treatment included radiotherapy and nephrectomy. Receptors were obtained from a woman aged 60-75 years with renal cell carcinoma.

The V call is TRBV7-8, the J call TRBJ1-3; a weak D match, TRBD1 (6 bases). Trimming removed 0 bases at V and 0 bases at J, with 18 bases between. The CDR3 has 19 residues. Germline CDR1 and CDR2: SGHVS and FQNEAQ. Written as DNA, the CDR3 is TGTGCCAGCAGCTTAGCGACCGTACAGGGACCACACTCTGGAAACACCATATATTTT. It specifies CASSLATVQGPHSGNTIYF.

The CDR3 coding sequence is TGTGCCAGCAGCGTAGCTTGGGGGGGCCGGAACACCGGGGAGCTGTTTTTT. Translation: CASSVAWGGRNTGELFF. The chain combines TRBV9 with TRBJ2-2; D may be TRBD2 (7 bases). Germline loops: CDR1 SGDLS, CDR2 YYNGEE. The CDR3 consists of 17 residues. V gave up 0 bases and J gave up 1 base, with 13 bases separating them.